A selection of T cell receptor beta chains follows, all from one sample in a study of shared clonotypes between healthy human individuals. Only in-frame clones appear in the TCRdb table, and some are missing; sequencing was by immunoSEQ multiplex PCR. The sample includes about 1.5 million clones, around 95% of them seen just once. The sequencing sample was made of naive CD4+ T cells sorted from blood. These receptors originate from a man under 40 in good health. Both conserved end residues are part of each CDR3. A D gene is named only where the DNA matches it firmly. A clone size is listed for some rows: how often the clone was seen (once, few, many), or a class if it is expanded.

cdr3_nt: TGTGCCAGCTCAGCGGGACAGGTGGAGACTGAAGCTTTCTTT; cdr3_aa: CASSAGQVETEAFF; d_call: TRBD1; j_call: TRBJ1-1; v_call: TRBV18; clone_size: once
cdr3_nt: TGTGCCACCGGTAGTCTAGGTACTAGCCCAACGTGGGGAGAGACCCAGTACTTC; cdr3_aa: CATGSLGTSPTWGETQYF; d_call: -; j_call: TRBJ2-5; v_call: TRBV15; clone_size: -
cdr3_nt: TGTGCCAGTAGCTCCGACAGGGTACCCTGGGACGAGCAGTACTTC; cdr3_aa: CASSSDRVPWDEQYF; d_call: TRBD1; j_call: TRBJ2-7; v_call: TRBV19; clone_size: -
cdr3_nt: TGTGCCAGCAGCTTAGATAGCCGGGTGGGACGGAATGGCTACACCTTC; cdr3_aa: CASSLDSRVGRNGYTF; d_call: -; j_call: TRBJ1-2; v_call: TRBV11-2; clone_size: once
cdr3_nt: TGCGCCAGCAGCTTGGGCCCCGTCAGTGGGGAGCAGTACTTC; cdr3_aa: CASSLGPVSGEQYF; d_call: -; j_call: TRBJ2-7; v_call: TRBV5-1; clone_size: -
cdr3_nt: TGTGCCAGCAAAACCGGGACAGCTACCGGGGAGCTGTTTTTT; cdr3_aa: CASKTGTATGELFF; d_call: TRBD1; j_call: TRBJ2-2; v_call: TRBV28; clone_size: -
cdr3_nt: TGTGCCAGCAGTTTATCCCAGACTAAGTCAGATACGCAGTATTTT; cdr3_aa: CASSLSQTKSDTQYF; d_call: -; j_call: TRBJ2-3; v_call: TRBV27; clone_size: -
cdr3_nt: TGTGCCAGCTCCCCCGACTTCACAGATACGCAGTATTTT; cdr3_aa: CASSPDFTDTQYF; d_call: -; j_call: TRBJ2-3; v_call: TRBV18; clone_size: -
cdr3_nt: TGCAGTGCTAGAGACGCAGATACGCAGTATTTT; cdr3_aa: CSARDADTQYF; d_call: -; j_call: TRBJ2-3; v_call: TRBV20-1; clone_size: -
cdr3_nt: TGTGCCAGCAGCCTTAGCGGGAGCGGAGCAGATACGCAGTATTTT; cdr3_aa: CASSLSGSGADTQYF; d_call: TRBD2; j_call: TRBJ2-3; v_call: TRBV5-4; clone_size: -
cdr3_nt: TGTGCCAGCAGAAGGGGACTCCAGACCGGGGAGCTGTTTTTT; cdr3_aa: CASRRGLQTGELFF; d_call: -; j_call: TRBJ2-2; v_call: TRBV5-6; clone_size: -
cdr3_nt: TGCAGCGTTGAACGTACGGAAGGTGAAAAACTGTTTTTT; cdr3_aa: CSVERTEGEKLFF; d_call: -; j_call: TRBJ1-4; v_call: TRBV29-1; clone_size: -
cdr3_nt: TGTGCCAGCAGAACCGGACTAGCGGATACATACAATGAGCAGTTCTTC; cdr3_aa: CASRTGLADTYNEQFF; d_call: TRBD2; j_call: TRBJ2-1; v_call: TRBV5-5; clone_size: -
cdr3_nt: TGTGCCAGCAGTCCCTTAGGGAGGGGGTACAATGAGCAGTTCTTC; cdr3_aa: CASSPLGRGYNEQFF; d_call: -; j_call: TRBJ2-1; v_call: TRBV27; clone_size: -
cdr3_nt: TGCGCCAGCAGCCTGAGGGGGAATGGGGGAAGCACAGATACGCAGTATTTT; cdr3_aa: CASSLRGNGGSTDTQYF; d_call: -; j_call: TRBJ2-3; v_call: TRBV5-1; clone_size: -
cdr3_nt: TGTGCCAGCAGCTTTGACGGGGGAAACACCATATATTTT; cdr3_aa: CASSFDGGNTIYF; d_call: -; j_call: TRBJ1-3; v_call: TRBV7-3; clone_size: -
cdr3_nt: TGTGCCAGCAGTGCCTACGGGGGCGGTCGCACAGATACGCAGTATTTT; cdr3_aa: CASSAYGGGRTDTQYF; d_call: -; j_call: TRBJ2-3; v_call: TRBV2; clone_size: -
cdr3_nt: TGTGCCAGCTCACCATATCCGGGGAGCGATGGCTACACCTTC; cdr3_aa: CASSPYPGSDGYTF; d_call: -; j_call: TRBJ1-2; v_call: TRBV18; clone_size: -
cdr3_nt: TGTGCCAGCAGCCTCATCGGGACTACTGAAGAGACCCAGTACTTC; cdr3_aa: CASSLIGTTEETQYF; d_call: TRBD2; j_call: TRBJ2-5; v_call: TRBV9; clone_size: -
cdr3_nt: TGCGCCAGCAGTCACAGGTCGGGGGTGGACTATGGCTACACCTTC; cdr3_aa: CASSHRSGVDYGYTF; d_call: -; j_call: TRBJ1-2; v_call: TRBV4-3; clone_size: -
cdr3_nt: TGTGCCAGCAGTTTATCCCCAGGGCGGGAAAAACTGTTTTTT; cdr3_aa: CASSLSPGREKLFF; d_call: -; j_call: TRBJ1-4; v_call: TRBV28; clone_size: -
cdr3_nt: TGTGCCAGCGGAAGAGCTAGCGGGAGGGATGAGCAGTTCTTC; cdr3_aa: CASGRASGRDEQFF; d_call: TRBD2; j_call: TRBJ2-1; v_call: TRBV6-1; clone_size: -
cdr3_nt: TGTGCCAGCAGCTTGGAATCTCGGTTTGGCACTGAAGCTTTCTTT; cdr3_aa: CASSLESRFGTEAFF; d_call: -; j_call: TRBJ1-1; v_call: TRBV7-9; clone_size: -